One and the same sample provided the 16 T cell receptor beta chains below, sequenced in a study of blood T cell repertoires in COVID-19. TCRdb's copy holds only in-frame clones and misses some; the assay was immunoSEQ multiplex PCR. The repertoire consists of 300,000 to 350,000 clones, with about 91% occurring once and the leading ten covering approximately 10%. Sequencing was done on a sample of peripheral blood. These TCRs come from a man aged 30 to 45 with COVID-19, enrolled during active disease.

This chain links TRBV6-1 with TRBJ2-7, with D possibly matching TRBD2 (6 bases). The V gene's germline CDR1 is MNHNS and CDR2 SASEGT. The ends were cut back, 3 bases at V and 0 bases at J, with 9 bases in the middle. The CDR3 is made up of 14 amino acids. The CDR3 region is CASSDAGSSYEQYF. The DNA for the CDR3 is TGTGCCAGCAGTGATGCGGGGAGCTCCTACGAGCAGTACTTC.

This clone was observed a single time. The chain has TRBV5-4 and TRBJ2-3; 11 bases line up with TRBD1. Trimming removed 4 bases from V and 5 bases from J; junction bases left unmatched: 9. CDR1 is SGHNT and CDR2 is YYREEE in the germline V gene (reference sequence). This CDR3 has 16 residues. For the CDR3, the DNA is TGTGCCAGCAGCCTAGGACAGGGGGCATTAGGAGATACGCAGTATTTT. Translation gives CASSLGQGALGDTQYF.

The chain has TRBV7-2 and TRBJ2-7, with a weak D call TRBD1 (7 bases). Trimming shortened V by 2 bases and J by 6 bases, and 17 bases separated the two germline ends. This CDR3 spans 15 amino acids. Germline V gene sequence: CDR1 SGHTA, CDR2 FQGNSA. The CDR3: CASSLLSGGGREQYF. CDR3 DNA: TGTGCCAGCAGCTTATTGTCAGGGGGAGGCCGCGAGCAGTACTTC. The variable domain in full, with the rest retrieved from reference TRBV7-2 and TRBJ2-7, is GAGVSQSPSNKVTEKGKDVELRCDPISGHTALYWYRQSLGQGLEFLIYFQGNSAPDKSGLPSDRFSAERTGGSVSTLTIQRTQQEDSAVYLCASSLLSGGGREQYFGPGTRLTVT.

The CDR3 sequence: CASSLGQGASTDTQYF. CDR3 coding DNA: TGCGCCAGCAGCCTCGGACAGGGGGCTAGCACAGATACGCAGTATTTT. The chain has TRBV4-1 and TRBJ2-3; the match to TRBD1 covers 11 bases. The trim removed 4 bases at V and 0 bases at J, leaving 3 bases unmatched. Germline values: CDR1 MGHRA, CDR2 YSYEKL. This CDR3 is 16 amino acids long.

This chain uses TRBV27 with TRBJ1-2; D is unclear. Germline CDR1 MNHEY, CDR2 SMNVEV (reference sequence). The CDR3 totals 15 residues. V was shortened by 2 bases and J by 0 bases, with 10 bases between the two germline ends. The CDR3 here is CASSLEAGTNYGYTF. As DNA, the CDR3 is TGTGCCAGCAGTTTAGAGGCGGGTACTAACTATGGCTACACCTTC.

V gene TRBV4-2 combines with J gene TRBJ2-7; a possible D gene is TRBD1 (6 bases). Germline CDR1 is LGHNA and CDR2 is YNFKEQ. The CDR3 runs to 15 residues. V lost 0 bases to trimming and J lost 2 bases, with 11 bases between them. The CDR3 spells CASSQETQGTYEQYF. CDR3 in DNA: TGTGCCAGCAGCCAAGAAACACAGGGAACCTACGAGCAGTACTTC.

This chain joins TRBV5-6 and TRBJ2-7; D may be TRBD1 (6 bases). With 0 bases removed from V and 5 bases from J, the gap between germline ends came to 12 bases. The CDR3 contains 14 residues. The V gene's germline CDR1 is SGHDT and CDR2 YYEEEE. The CDR3 region has the DNA TGTGCCAGCAGCTTGGAAAGAGGGGGAGACGAGCAGTACTTC. Its protein product is CASSLERGGDEQYF. Full variable domain (remainder filled in from reference TRBV5-6 and TRBJ2-7): DAGVTQSPTHLIKTRGQQVTLRCSPKSGHDTVSWYQQALGQGPQFIFQYYEEEERQRGNFPDRFSGHQFPNYSSELNVNALLLGDSALYLCASSLERGGDEQYFGPGTRLTVT.

The V gene is TRBV7-2, the J gene TRBJ2-7; D unclear. Trimming took 2 bases from V and 6 from J, leaving 8 bases between them. Germline V gene sequence: CDR1 SGHTA, CDR2 FQGNSA. The CDR3 spans 12 residues. The CDR3 protein is CASSLLELEQYF. In nucleotides, the CDR3 is TGTGCCAGCAGCTTACTGGAGCTCGAGCAGTACTTC. The full variable domain, its missing parts supplied by reference TRBV7-2 and TRBJ2-7, is GAGVSQSPSNKVTEKGKDVELRCDPISGHTALYWYRQSLGQGLEFLIYFQGNSAPDKSGLPSDRFSAERTGGSVSTLTIQRTQQEDSAVYLCASSLLELEQYFGPGTRLTVT.

This chain connects TRBV10-2 to TRBJ2-6; D is possibly TRBD1 (6 bases). In germline, CDR1 is WSHSY, CDR2 SAAADI. The V and J ends lost 4 bases and 6 bases respectively, with 13 bases between them. This CDR3 has 15 residues. CDR3 loop: CASSVGGLEANVLTF. The CDR3 DNA follows: TGCGCCAGCAGTGTAGGGGGTCTTGAGGCCAACGTCCTGACTTTC.

This clone was observed a handful of times. The chain joins TRBV6-5 to TRBJ2-7, with TRBD1 identical over 7 bases. Germline-derived CDR1 and CDR2 are MNHEY and SVGAGI. The CDR3 has 13 amino acids. V lost 2 bases, J lost 5 bases, and 3 bases stayed unmatched. The CDR3 bases are TGTGCCAGCAGTTACAGGGGGCCCAACGAGCAGTACTTC. Its protein is CASSYRGPNEQYF.

The chain carries TRBV28 and TRBJ2-7; TRBD1 matches 12 bases. The CDR3 covers 15 residues. CDR1 is MDHEN and CDR2 is SYDVKM in the germline V gene. The V and J ends lost 6 bases and 4 bases, in that order; junction bases with no gene match: 7. The CDR3 DNA sequence: TGTGCCAGCAGGATCGAGGGACAGGGGGCATACGAGCAGTACTTC. Translating gives CASRIEGQGAYEQYF. The variable domain in full, with the rest retrieved from reference TRBV28 and TRBJ2-7, is DVKVTQSSRYLVKRTGEKVFLECVQDMDHENMFWYRQDPGLGLRLIYFSYDVKMKEKGDIPEGYSVSREKKERFSLILESASTNQTSMYLCASRIEGQGAYEQYFGPGTRLTVT.

The rearrangement uses TRBV5-1 and TRBJ1-6, with D possibly matching TRBD1 (5 bases). Trimming took 1 base from V and 7 from J, leaving 12 bases between them. The length of the CDR3 is 15 residues. CDR1 and CDR2 (germline): SGHRS, YFSETQ. Here the CDR3 DNA reads TGCGCCAGCAGCTTGTGGGGGGTTTGGAATTCACCCCTCCACTTT. It encodes CASSLWGVWNSPLHF.

V and J are TRBV7-9 and TRBJ2-3; D perhaps matches TRBD2 (7 bases). The V end was cut by 3 bases, the J end by 6 bases, with 16 bases between. CDR1 and CDR2 from the germline V gene are SEHNR and FQNEAQ (reference sequence). This CDR3 has 15 residues. The CDR3, as DNA: TGTGCCAGCAGCTTCGGGGGGCCTGGGGGCGATACGCAGTATTTT. It codes for CASSFGGPGGDTQYF.

The chain carries TRBV19 and TRBJ2-1; D perhaps matches TRBD2 (5 bases). In germline, CDR1 is LNHDA, CDR2 SQIVND (reference sequence). This CDR3 spans 18 amino acids. Between the trimmed V and J ends, which lost 6 bases and 0 bases, there was a span of 21 bases. The CDR3 spells CASRPRVPRQSSYNEQFF. CDR3 coding DNA: TGTGCCAGTAGACCGAGGGTTCCGCGCCAGAGCTCCTACAATGAGCAGTTCTTC. The full variable domain, rest sourced from reference TRBV19 and TRBJ2-1, is DGGITQSPKYLFRKEGQNVTLSCEQNLNHDAMYWYRQDPGQGLRLIYYSQIVNDFQKGDIAEGYSVSREKKESFPLTVTSAQKNPTAFYLCASRPRVPRQSSYNEQFFGPGTRLTVL.

The chain recombines TRBV10-3 with TRBJ1-4; perhaps TRBD1 as D (5 bases). The CDR3 length is 13 residues. The germline CDR1 and CDR2 sequences are ENHRY and SYGVKD. Trimming cost V 5 bases and J 4 bases, with 8 bases left between them. The CDR3 reads CAISQGLNEKLFF. In DNA form, the CDR3 reads TGTGCCATCAGTCAGGGACTTAATGAAAAACTGTTTTTT.

The chain recombines TRBV10-3 with TRBJ2-2; 8 bases fit TRBD2. Trimming at V came to 6 bases and at J to 1 base, leaving 4 bases not matched to a gene. Germline loops: CDR1 ENHRY, CDR2 SYGVKD. The CDR3 extends over 15 amino acids. Here the CDR3 reads CAIRPGGLNTGELFF. The CDR3 DNA sequence: TGTGCCATCAGGCCGGGGGGGCTGAACACCGGGGAGCTGTTTTTT.